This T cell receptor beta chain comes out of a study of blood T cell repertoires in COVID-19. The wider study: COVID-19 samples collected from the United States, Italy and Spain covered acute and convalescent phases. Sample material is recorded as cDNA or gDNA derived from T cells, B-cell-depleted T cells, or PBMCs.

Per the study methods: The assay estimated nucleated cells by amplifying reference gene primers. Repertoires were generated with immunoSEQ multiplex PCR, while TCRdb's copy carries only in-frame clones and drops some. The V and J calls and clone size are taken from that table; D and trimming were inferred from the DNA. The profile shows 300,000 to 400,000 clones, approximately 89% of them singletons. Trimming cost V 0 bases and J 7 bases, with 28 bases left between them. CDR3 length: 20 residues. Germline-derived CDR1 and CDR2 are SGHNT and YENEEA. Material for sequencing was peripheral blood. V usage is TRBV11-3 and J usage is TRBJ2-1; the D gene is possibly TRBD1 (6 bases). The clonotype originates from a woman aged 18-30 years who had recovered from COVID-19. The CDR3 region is CASSLDYGTPKTLPRNEQFF. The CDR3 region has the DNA TGTGCCAGCAGCTTAGATTACGGGACACCGAAAACTTTACCTCGGAATGAGCAGTTCTTC.